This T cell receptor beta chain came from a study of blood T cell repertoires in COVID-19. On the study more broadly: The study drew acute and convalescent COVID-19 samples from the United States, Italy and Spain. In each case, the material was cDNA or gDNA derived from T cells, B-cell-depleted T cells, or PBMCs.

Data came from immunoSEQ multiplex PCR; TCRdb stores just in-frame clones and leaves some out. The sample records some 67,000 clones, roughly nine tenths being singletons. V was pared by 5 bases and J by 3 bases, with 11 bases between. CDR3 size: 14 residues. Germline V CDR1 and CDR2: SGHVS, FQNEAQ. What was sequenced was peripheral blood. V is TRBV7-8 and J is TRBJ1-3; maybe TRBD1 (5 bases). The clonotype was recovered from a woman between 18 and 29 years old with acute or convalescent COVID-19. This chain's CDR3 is CASSAGYGGNTIYF. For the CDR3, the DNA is TGTGCCAGCAGCGCAGGGTATGGTGGAAACACCATATATTTT.